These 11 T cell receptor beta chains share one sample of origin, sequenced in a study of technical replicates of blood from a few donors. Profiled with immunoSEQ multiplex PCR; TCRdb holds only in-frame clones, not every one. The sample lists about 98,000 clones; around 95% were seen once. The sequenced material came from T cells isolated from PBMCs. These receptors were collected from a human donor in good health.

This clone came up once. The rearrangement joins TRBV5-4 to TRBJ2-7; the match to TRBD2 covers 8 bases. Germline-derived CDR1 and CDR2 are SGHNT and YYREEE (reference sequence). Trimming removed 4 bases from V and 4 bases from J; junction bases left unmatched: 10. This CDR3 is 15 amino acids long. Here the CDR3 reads CASSPGASGLYEQYF. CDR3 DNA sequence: TGTGCCAGCAGCCCTGGGGCTAGCGGGCTATACGAGCAGTACTTC.

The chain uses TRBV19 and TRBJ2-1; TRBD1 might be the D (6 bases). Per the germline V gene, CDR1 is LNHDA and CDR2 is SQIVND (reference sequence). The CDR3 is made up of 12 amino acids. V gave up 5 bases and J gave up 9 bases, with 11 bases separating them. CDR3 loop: CASSVLGGEQFF. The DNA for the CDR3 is TGTGCCAGTAGTGTACTAGGGGGTGAGCAGTTCTTC.

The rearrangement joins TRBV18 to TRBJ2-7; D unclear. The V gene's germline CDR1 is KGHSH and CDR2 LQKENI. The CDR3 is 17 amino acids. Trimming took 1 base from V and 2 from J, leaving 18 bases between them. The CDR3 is CASSPLSTFASPYEQYF. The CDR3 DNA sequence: TGTGCCAGCTCACCACTAAGTACATTCGCCAGTCCCTACGAGCAGTACTTC.

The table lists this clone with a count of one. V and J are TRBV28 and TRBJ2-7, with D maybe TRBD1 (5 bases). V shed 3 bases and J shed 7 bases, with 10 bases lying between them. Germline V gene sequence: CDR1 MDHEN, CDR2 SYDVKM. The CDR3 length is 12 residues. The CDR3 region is CASSLSRTEQYF. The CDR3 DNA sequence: TGTGCCAGCAGTTTGTCCAGGACAGAGCAGTACTTC.

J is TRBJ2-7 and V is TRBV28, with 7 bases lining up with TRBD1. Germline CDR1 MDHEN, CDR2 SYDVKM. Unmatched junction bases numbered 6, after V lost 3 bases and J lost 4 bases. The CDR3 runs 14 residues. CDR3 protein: CASSFRHRGYEQYF. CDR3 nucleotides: TGTGCCAGCAGTTTTCGCCACAGGGGATACGAGCAGTACTTC.

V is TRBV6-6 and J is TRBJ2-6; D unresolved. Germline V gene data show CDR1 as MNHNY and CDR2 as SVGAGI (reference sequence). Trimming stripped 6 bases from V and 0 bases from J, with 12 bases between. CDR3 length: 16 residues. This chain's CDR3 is CASSATQVSGANVLTF. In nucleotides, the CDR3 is TGTGCCAGCAGCGCAACCCAGGTCTCTGGGGCCAACGTCCTGACTTTC.

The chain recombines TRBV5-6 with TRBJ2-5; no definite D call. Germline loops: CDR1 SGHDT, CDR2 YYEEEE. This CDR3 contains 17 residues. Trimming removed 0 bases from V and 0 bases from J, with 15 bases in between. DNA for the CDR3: TGTGCCAGCAGCTTGGAAGTGGCTGTCCAGTACCAAGAGACCCAGTACTTC. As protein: CASSLEVAVQYQETQYF.

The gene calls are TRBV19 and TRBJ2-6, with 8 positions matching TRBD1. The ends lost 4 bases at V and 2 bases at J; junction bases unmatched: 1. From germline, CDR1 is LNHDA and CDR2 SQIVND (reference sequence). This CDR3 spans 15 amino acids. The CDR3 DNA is TGTGCCAGTAGTAAGGACAGGGCTGGGGCCAACGTCCTGACTTTC. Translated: CASSKDRAGANVLTF.

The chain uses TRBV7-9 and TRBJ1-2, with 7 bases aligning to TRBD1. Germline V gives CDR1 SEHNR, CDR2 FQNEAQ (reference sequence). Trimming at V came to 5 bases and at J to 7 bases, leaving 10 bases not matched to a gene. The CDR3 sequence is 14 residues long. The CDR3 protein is CASSTLPHRGGYTF. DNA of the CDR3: TGTGCCAGCAGCACCCTCCCCCACAGGGGTGGCTACACCTTC.

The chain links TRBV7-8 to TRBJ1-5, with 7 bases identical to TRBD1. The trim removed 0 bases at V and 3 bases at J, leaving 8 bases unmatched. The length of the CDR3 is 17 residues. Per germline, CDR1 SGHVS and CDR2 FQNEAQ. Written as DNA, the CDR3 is TGTGCCAGCAGCTTAGCGCTTTGGGACAGAGTCAATCAGCCCCAGCATTTT. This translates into CASSLALWDRVNQPQHF. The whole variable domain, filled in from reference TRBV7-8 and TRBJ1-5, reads GAGVSQSPRYKVAKRGQDVALRCDPISGHVSLFWYQQALGQGPEFLTYFQNEAQLDKSGLPSDRFFAERPEGSVSTLKIQRTQQEDSAVYLCASSLALWDRVNQPQHFGDGTRLSIL.

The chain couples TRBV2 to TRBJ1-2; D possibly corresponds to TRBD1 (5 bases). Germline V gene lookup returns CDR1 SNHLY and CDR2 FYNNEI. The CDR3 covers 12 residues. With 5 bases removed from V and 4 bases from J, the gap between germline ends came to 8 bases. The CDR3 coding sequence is TGTGCCAGCAGTATTGACAGCTATGGCTACACCTTC. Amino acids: CASSIDSYGYTF.